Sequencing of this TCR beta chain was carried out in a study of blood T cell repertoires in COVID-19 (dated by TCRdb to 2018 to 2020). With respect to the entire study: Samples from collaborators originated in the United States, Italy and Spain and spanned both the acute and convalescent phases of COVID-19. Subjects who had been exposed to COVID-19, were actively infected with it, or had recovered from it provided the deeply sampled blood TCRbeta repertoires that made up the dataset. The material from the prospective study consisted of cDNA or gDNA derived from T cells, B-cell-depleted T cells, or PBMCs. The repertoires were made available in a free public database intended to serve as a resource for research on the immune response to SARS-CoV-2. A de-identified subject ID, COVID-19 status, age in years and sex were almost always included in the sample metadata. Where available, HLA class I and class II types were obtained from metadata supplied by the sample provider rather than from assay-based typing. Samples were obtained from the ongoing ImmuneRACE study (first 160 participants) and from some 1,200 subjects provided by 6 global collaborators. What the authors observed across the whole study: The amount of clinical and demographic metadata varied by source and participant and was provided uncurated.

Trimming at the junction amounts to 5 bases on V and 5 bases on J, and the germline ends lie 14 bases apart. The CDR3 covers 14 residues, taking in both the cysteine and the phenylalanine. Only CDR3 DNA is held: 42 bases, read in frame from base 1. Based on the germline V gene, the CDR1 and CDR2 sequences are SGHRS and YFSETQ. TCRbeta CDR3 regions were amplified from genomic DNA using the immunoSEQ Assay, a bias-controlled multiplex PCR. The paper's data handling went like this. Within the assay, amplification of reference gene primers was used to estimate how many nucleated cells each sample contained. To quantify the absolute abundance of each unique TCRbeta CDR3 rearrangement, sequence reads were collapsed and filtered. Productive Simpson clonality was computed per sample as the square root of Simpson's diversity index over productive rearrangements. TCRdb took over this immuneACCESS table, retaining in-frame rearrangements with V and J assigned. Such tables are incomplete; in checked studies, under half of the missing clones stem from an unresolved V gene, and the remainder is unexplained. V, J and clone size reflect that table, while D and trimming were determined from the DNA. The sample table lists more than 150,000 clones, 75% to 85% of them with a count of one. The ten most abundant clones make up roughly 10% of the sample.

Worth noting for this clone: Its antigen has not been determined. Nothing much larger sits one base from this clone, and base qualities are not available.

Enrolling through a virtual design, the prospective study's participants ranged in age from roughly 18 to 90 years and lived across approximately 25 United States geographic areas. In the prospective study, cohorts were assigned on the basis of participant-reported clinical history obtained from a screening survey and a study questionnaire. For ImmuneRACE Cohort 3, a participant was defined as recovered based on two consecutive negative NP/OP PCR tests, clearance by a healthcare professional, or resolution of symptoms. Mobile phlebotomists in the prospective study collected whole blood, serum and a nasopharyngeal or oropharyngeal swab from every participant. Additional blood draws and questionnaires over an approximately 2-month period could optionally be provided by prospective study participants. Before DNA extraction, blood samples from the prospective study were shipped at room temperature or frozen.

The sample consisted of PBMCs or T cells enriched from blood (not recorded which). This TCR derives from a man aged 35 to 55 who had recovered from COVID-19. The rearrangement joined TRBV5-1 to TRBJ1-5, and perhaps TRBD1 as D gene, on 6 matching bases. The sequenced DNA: TGCGCCAGCAGTGATCAGGGGATGGATCAGCCCCAGCATTTT. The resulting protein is CASSDQGMDQPQHF.